The rows below give T cell receptor beta chains drawn from one sample of a study of shared clonotypes between healthy human individuals. Here immunoSEQ multiplex PCR was the method, and the copy in TCRdb shows in-frame clones only, minus some. The table shows fewer than 700,000 clones, with roughly 72% occurring only once. Source material: PBMCs. The receptors stem from a woman in her forties in good health. Some clones in this sample may be carry-over from other donors' samples. The CDR3 runs from the conserved cysteine through the conserved F or W. D genes are given only for firm matches. The size field is filled for only some rows; it gives once, few, many or a size class.

>TRBV7-9|-|many|TRBJ1-1
TGTGCCAGCAGCTTCCAGAGAAACACTGAAGCTTTCTTT
CASSFQRNTEAFF
>TRBV6-6|-|-|TRBJ2-2
TGTGCCAGCAGTTTTTCCGGGGGTGACACCGGGGAGCTGTTTTTT
CASSFSGGDTGELFF
>TRBV5-5|-|-|TRBJ1-1
TGTGCCAGCAGCTTTGGGGTAATAGACACTGAAGCTTTCTTT
CASSFGVIDTEAFF
>TRBV5-1|-|-|TRBJ1-1
TGCGCCAGCAGCTTGGACACTACGAGCACTGAAGCTTTCTTT
CASSLDTTSTEAFF
>TRBV9|TRBD2|-|TRBJ2-1
TGTGCCAGCAGCGTAGGACTAGCGGTCAATGAGCAGTTCTTC
CASSVGLAVNEQFF
>TRBV5-6|TRBD1|-|TRBJ2-5
TGTGCCAGCAGCTTGACAGGGGTAGGGCAAGAGACCCAGTACTTC
CASSLTGVGQETQYF
>TRBV19|-|-|TRBJ1-1
TGTGCCACCATGCCCGGCAGGAGAAACACTGAAGCTTTCTTT
CATMPGRRNTEAFF
>TRBV6-1|-|-|TRBJ1-2
TGTGCCAGCTCGCCAGGGAACTATGGCTACACCTTC
CASSPGNYGYTF
>TRBV18|-|-|TRBJ2-5
TGTGCCAGCTCACCTCAGGGGGAGGTAGAGACCCAGTACTTC
CASSPQGEVETQYF
>TRBV19|-|-|TRBJ2-2
TGTGCCACCATCCCCGGGGGGAACACCGGGGAGCTGTTTTTT
CATIPGGNTGELFF
>TRBV25-1|TRBD2|-|TRBJ2-7
TGTGCCAGCAGTGAAGGGCCTAGCGGGACTCGCGACTACGAGCAGTACTTC
CASSEGPSGTRDYEQYF
>TRBV2|-|-|TRBJ2-5
TGTGCCAGCAGTTCCCAGGTGGCTGGGGAGACCCAGTACTTC
CASSSQVAGETQYF
>TRBV5-6|-|few|TRBJ1-2
TGTGCCAGCAGCTTGGGACAGGTACACATCTATGGCTACACCTTC
CASSLGQVHIYGYTF
>TRBV30|-|-|TRBJ1-3
TGTGCCTGGAGTCGTGTAGGACATATTAACTCTGGAAACACCATATATTTT
CAWSRVGHINSGNTIYF
>TRBV7-2|TRBD1|-|TRBJ1-3
TGTGCCAGCAGCTTAGTAACAGGGGGCACTGGAAACACCATATATTTT
CASSLVTGGTGNTIYF
>TRBV7-6|TRBD2|-|TRBJ2-2
TGTGCCAGCAGCTTAGGCCAGGCGGGAGGCAACACCGGGGAGCTGTTTTTT
CASSLGQAGGNTGELFF
>TRBV16|-|-|TRBJ2-7
TGTGCCAGCAGCCAATTGGCCCCCTACCACTCTACGTTATACTACGAGCAGTACTTC
CASSQLAPYHSTLYYEQYF
>TRBV7-2|-|-|TRBJ2-7
TGTGCCAGCAGCTTAGATGTCTCCTTCTACGAGCAGTACTTC
CASSLDVSFYEQYF
>TRBV18|-|-|TRBJ2-5
TGTGCCAGCTCCCGGGGGGAGACCCAGTACTTC
CASSRGETQYF
>TRBV5-1|-|-|TRBJ2-1
TGCGCCAGCAGCTACGACTTGGCCTACAATGAGCAGTTCTTC
CASSYDLAYNEQFF
>TRBV5-6|-|-|TRBJ1-2
TGTGCTGGCAGCTTGAACGGGGAAAGGGACCATGGCTACACCTTC
CAGSLNGERDHGYTF
>TRBV11-3|TRBD1|-|TRBJ1-1
TGTGCCAGCAGCTTAGACGGGACAGGTTACACTGAAGCTTTCTTT
CASSLDGTGYTEAFF
>TRBV28|TRBD1|many|TRBJ1-1
TGTGCCAGCAGTTTATTGACAGGGGAGGCTTTCTTT
CASSLLTGEAFF
>TRBV7-9|-|-|TRBJ2-1
TGTGCCAGCAGCTTAGACCTCACCCGGGGCGGTGAGCAGTTCTTC
CASSLDLTRGGEQFF
>TRBV5-1|TRBD1|-|TRBJ1-6
TGCGCCAGCAGCTTGGGGACAGGGGTTGGTTCACCCCTCCACTTT
CASSLGTGVGSPLHF
>TRBV27|-|once|TRBJ2-2
TGTGCCAGCAGTTTATCTCTGAGCACCGGGGAGCTGTTTTTT
CASSLSLSTGELFF
>TRBV7-2|-|-|TRBJ2-1
TGTGCCAGCAGCTTAGTGGGGACTGGGGTTGAGCAGTTCTTC
CASSLVGTGVEQFF
>TRBV7-8|-|-|TRBJ2-6
TGTGCCAGCAGCCCCTACAGGGTACCTGGGGCCAACGTCCTGACTTTC
CASSPYRVPGANVLTF
>TRBV28|-|-|TRBJ2-1
TGTGCCAGCAGTTTGAGTTTTGGAGTGGGAGGTGCCAATGAGCAGTTCTTC
CASSLSFGVGGANEQFF
>TRBV28|TRBD1|-|TRBJ1-3
TGTGCCAGCAGGAACAGGGGCCTCTCTGGAAACACCATATATTTT
CASRNRGLSGNTIYF
>TRBV2|-|-|TRBJ2-2
TGTGCCAGCAGTGAGGCCCGCTCCTCCGGGGAGCTGTTTTTT
CASSEARSSGELFF
>TRBV5-1|TRBD2|once|TRBJ2-1
TGCGCCAGCAGCCTCCCCGGGACTAGCGGAGGAAATGAGCAGTTCTTC
CASSLPGTSGGNEQFF
>TRBV2|-|-|TRBJ2-5
TGTGCCAGCAGCCTAAGGGTGGGACATCGGACTAGAAGAGAGACCCAGTACTTC
CASSLRVGHRTRRETQYF
>TRBV5-1|-|once|TRBJ2-5
TGCGCCAGCAGCTTGGTAACAGGGGCGGGGGAGACCCAGTACTTC
CASSLVTGAGETQYF
>TRBV28|TRBD1|once|TRBJ1-2
TGTGCCAGCAGTCGACGTAATGTACAGGGGAATGGCTACACCTTC
CASSRRNVQGNGYTF
>TRBV30|-|-|TRBJ1-5
TGTGCCTGGAGTTTCCCCGACAGCAATCAGCCCCAGCATTTT
CAWSFPDSNQPQHF
>TRBV11-3|-|-|TRBJ1-2
TGTGCCAGCAGGTCGCCACAGGGTCCCAACTATGGCTACACCTTC
CASRSPQGPNYGYTF
>TRBV18|TRBD2|few|TRBJ2-1
TGTGCCAGCTCACCTGGACTAGCGGGCTCAAGCTCCTACAATGAGCAGTTCTTC
CASSPGLAGSSSYNEQFF
>TRBV28|TRBD1|-|TRBJ1-4
TGTGCCAGCAGTTTATGGGGGACAGGGGGGACTAATGAAAAACTGTTTTTT
CASSLWGTGGTNEKLFF
>TRBV21-1|-|-|TRBJ1-2
TGTGCCAGCAGCGCTAAACGCGACAGGGAGGACAAACTTAGAGGGTGGTATGGCTACACCTTC
CASSAKRDREDKLRGWYGYTF
>TRBV4-1|-|once|TRBJ1-1
TGCGCCAGTCGGAGGGACACTGAAGCTTTCTTT
CASRRDTEAFF
>TRBV5-4|TRBD2|-|TRBJ2-3
TGTGCCAGCAGCTTTAGACTAGCGGGAGGAAGGGACACGCAGTATTTT
CASSFRLAGGRDTQYF
>TRBV25-1|-|-|TRBJ2-7
TGTGCCAGCAGTGACGATCGGACGGGGTCCTACGAGCAGTACTTC
CASSDDRTGSYEQYF
>TRBV10-3|TRBD2|-|TRBJ2-1
TGTGCCATCAGAAGAACTAGCGGCTCCTACAATGAGCAGTTCTTC
CAIRRTSGSYNEQFF
>TRBV25-1|-|-|TRBJ2-5
TGTGCCAGCTACCTGGAGACCCAGTACTTC
CASYLETQYF
>TRBV18|-|-|TRBJ1-1
TGTGCCAGCTCACCACAGGGTACGGGGAACACTGAAGCTTTCTTT
CASSPQGTGNTEAFF
>TRBV5-4|-|-|TRBJ2-2
TGTGCCAGCAGCACTACTGGTGGGGGGAACACCGGGGAGCTGTTTTTT
CASSTTGGGNTGELFF
>TRBV28|TRBD1|many|TRBJ1-2
TGTGCCAGTCAGGGGGCGGTCTATGGCTACACCTTC
CASQGAVYGYTF
>TRBV30|TRBD1|many|TRBJ1-4
TGTGCCCGGGAGGACCGGACAGGGGATGAAAAACTGTTTTTT
CAREDRTGDEKLFF